The rows below give T cell receptor beta chains drawn from one sample of a study of shared clonotypes between healthy human individuals. TCRdb keeps only in-frame clones here, not all; method: immunoSEQ multiplex PCR. The data contain roughly 1,100,000 clones, about 77% of them singletons. Sample: memory CD4+ T cells sorted from blood. The source is a man aged 18 to 30 in good health. Each CDR3 is given with its conserved first and last residue. A D gene is named only where the DNA matches it firmly. Where a row states a size, it is once, few, many or the class of an expanded clone; other rows omit it.

v_call: TRBV2
j_call: TRBJ2-3
clone_size: few
d_call: TRBD1
cdr3_aa: CASSEGTGKADTQYF
cdr3_nt: TGTGCCAGCAGTGAAGGGACAGGGAAAGCAGATACGCAGTATTTT

v_call: TRBV2
j_call: TRBJ2-3
clone_size: .
d_call: TRBD2
cdr3_aa: CASQPSGRRVVTDTQYF
cdr3_nt: TGTGCCAGCCAGCCTAGCGGGAGAAGGGTGGTCACAGATACGCAGTATTTT

v_call: TRBV28
j_call: TRBJ1-2
clone_size: .
d_call: .
cdr3_aa: CASSLGYYGYTF
cdr3_nt: TGTGCCAGCAGTTTAGGTTACTATGGCTACACCTTC

v_call: TRBV27
j_call: TRBJ2-7
clone_size: .
d_call: TRBD1
cdr3_aa: CASRRTGGGYEQYF
cdr3_nt: TGTGCCAGCAGGCGGACAGGGGGTGGGTACGAGCAGTACTTC

v_call: TRBV30
j_call: TRBJ2-2
clone_size: .
d_call: .
cdr3_aa: CAWSVPGVATGELFF
cdr3_nt: TGTGCCTGGAGTGTCCCTGGGGTAGCAACCGGGGAGCTGTTTTTT

v_call: TRBV13
j_call: TRBJ2-7
clone_size: .
d_call: TRBD1
cdr3_aa: CASSLNTGTAPAYEQYF
cdr3_nt: TGTGCCAGCAGCTTAAATACCGGGACAGCGCCAGCCTACGAGCAGTACTTC

v_call: TRBV6-5
j_call: TRBJ1-5
clone_size: once
d_call: .
cdr3_aa: CASKSGIAGNQPQHF
cdr3_nt: TGTGCCAGCAAATCAGGGATTGCCGGGAATCAGCCCCAGCATTTT

v_call: TRBV6-6
j_call: TRBJ2-1
clone_size: .
d_call: .
cdr3_aa: CASSLNEQFF
cdr3_nt: TGTGCCAGCAGTTTAAATGAGCAGTTCTTC

v_call: TRBV7-2
j_call: TRBJ2-2
clone_size: .
d_call: .
cdr3_aa: CASSLAAGGVTGELFF
cdr3_nt: TGTGCCAGCAGCTTAGCGGCCGGTGGGGTCACCGGGGAGCTGTTTTTT

v_call: TRBV5-4
j_call: TRBJ1-1
clone_size: .
d_call: .
cdr3_aa: CASRRGEGNTEAFF
cdr3_nt: TGTGCCAGCAGGCGCGGGGAGGGGAACACTGAAGCTTTCTTT

v_call: TRBV18
j_call: TRBJ2-2
clone_size: .
d_call: .
cdr3_aa: CASSPPTGTINTGELFF
cdr3_nt: TGTGCCAGCTCACCACCCACGGGGACCATAAACACCGGGGAGCTGTTTTTT

v_call: TRBV7-2
j_call: TRBJ2-1
clone_size: .
d_call: .
cdr3_aa: CASSLGGVRGEQFF
cdr3_nt: TGTGCCAGCAGCTTAGGCGGAGTGAGGGGGGAGCAGTTCTTC

v_call: TRBV2
j_call: TRBJ2-1
clone_size: .
d_call: .
cdr3_aa: CASSENRLSNEQFF
cdr3_nt: TGTGCCAGCAGTGAGAATCGGCTATCTAATGAGCAGTTCTTC

v_call: TRBV19
j_call: TRBJ2-6
clone_size: .
d_call: .
cdr3_aa: CASIGLALGGSPPGANVLTF
cdr3_nt: TGTGCCAGTATTGGTTTAGCGCTCGGGGGATCTCCTCCTGGGGCCAACGTCCTGACTTTC

v_call: TRBV30
j_call: TRBJ1-5
clone_size: .
d_call: .
cdr3_aa: CAWRRGVNQPQHF
cdr3_nt: TGTGCCTGGAGACGGGGGGTTAATCAGCCCCAGCATTTT

v_call: TRBV14
j_call: TRBJ1-6
clone_size: .
d_call: .
cdr3_aa: CASSQGQGVNSPLHF
cdr3_nt: TGTGCCAGCAGCCAAGGACAAGGGGTTAATTCACCCCTCCACTTT

v_call: TRBV27
j_call: TRBJ2-1
clone_size: .
d_call: .
cdr3_aa: CASRNPGHPYNEQFF
cdr3_nt: TGTGCCAGCAGGAACCCGGGACACCCCTACAATGAGCAGTTCTTC

v_call: TRBV18
j_call: TRBJ1-2
clone_size: .
d_call: TRBD1
cdr3_aa: CASSRRSGTGGEANYGYTF
cdr3_nt: TGTGCCAGCTCACGAAGATCGGGGACAGGGGGCGAAGCTAACTATGGCTACACCTTC

v_call: TRBV27
j_call: TRBJ2-7
clone_size: .
d_call: TRBD2
cdr3_aa: CASSFLAVGASGSYEQYF
cdr3_nt: TGTGCCAGCAGTTTTCTAGCGGTCGGGGCTAGCGGATCTTACGAGCAGTACTTC

v_call: TRBV5-1
j_call: TRBJ2-7
clone_size: few
d_call: .
cdr3_aa: CASSLANTYEQYF
cdr3_nt: TGTGCCAGCAGCTTGGCCAACACCTACGAGCAGTACTTC

v_call: TRBV7-8
j_call: TRBJ2-3
clone_size: few
d_call: .
cdr3_aa: CASSLPGFTDTQYF
cdr3_nt: TGTGCCAGCAGCTTACCTGGGTTCACAGATACGCAGTATTTT

v_call: TRBV4-1
j_call: TRBJ2-7
clone_size: once
d_call: .
cdr3_aa: CASSPITGISYEQYF
cdr3_nt: TGCGCCAGCAGCCCCATTACAGGGATCTCCTACGAGCAGTACTTC

v_call: TRBV5-1
j_call: TRBJ2-3
clone_size: few
d_call: .
cdr3_aa: CASSEATQDTQYF
cdr3_nt: TGCGCCAGCAGTGAGGCTACCCAGGATACGCAGTATTTT

v_call: TRBV7-9
j_call: TRBJ2-7
clone_size: .
d_call: .
cdr3_aa: CASSLSLLSSYEQYF
cdr3_nt: TGTGCCAGCAGCTTATCACTCCTGAGCTCCTACGAGCAGTACTTC

v_call: TRBV5-1
j_call: TRBJ2-1
clone_size: .
d_call: TRBD2
cdr3_aa: CASSEGGRVNEQFF
cdr3_nt: TGCGCCAGCAGCGAGGGAGGGCGGGTCAATGAGCAGTTCTTC

v_call: TRBV7-2
j_call: TRBJ2-3
clone_size: .
d_call: .
cdr3_aa: CASSLGGTLTDTQYF
cdr3_nt: TGTGCCAGCAGCTTAGGCGGGACCCTCACAGATACGCAGTATTTT

v_call: TRBV30
j_call: TRBJ1-1
clone_size: few
d_call: .
cdr3_aa: CAWRVLTEAFF
cdr3_nt: TGTGCCTGGAGAGTTTTAACTGAAGCTTTCTTT

v_call: TRBV7-2
j_call: TRBJ2-1
clone_size: .
d_call: TRBD2
cdr3_aa: CASSAPSGRFYNEQFF
cdr3_nt: TGTGCCAGCAGCGCCCCCAGCGGGAGGTTCTACAATGAGCAGTTCTTC

v_call: TRBV6-1
j_call: TRBJ2-6
clone_size: .
d_call: .
cdr3_aa: CASSELRPSGANVLTF
cdr3_nt: TGTGCCAGCAGTGAACTGCGGCCCTCTGGGGCCAACGTCCTGACTTTC

v_call: TRBV30
j_call: TRBJ1-2
clone_size: few
d_call: .
cdr3_aa: CAWSVRGYGYTF
cdr3_nt: TGTGCCTGGAGTGTACGCGGCTATGGCTACACCTTC

v_call: TRBV27
j_call: TRBJ1-5
clone_size: .
d_call: .
cdr3_aa: CASSLEGLGNQPQHF
cdr3_nt: TGTGCCAGCAGTTTAGAAGGTCTTGGGAATCAGCCCCAGCATTTT

v_call: TRBV5-1
j_call: TRBJ1-3
clone_size: .
d_call: .
cdr3_aa: CASRLDGSSGNTIYF
cdr3_nt: TGCGCCAGCAGGTTGGACGGATCCTCTGGAAACACCATATATTTT

v_call: TRBV4-1
j_call: TRBJ1-2
clone_size: few
d_call: .
cdr3_aa: CASSQDTGLANYGYTF
cdr3_nt: TGCGCCAGCAGCCAAGATACAGGACTAGCTAACTATGGCTACACCTTC

v_call: TRBV29-1
j_call: TRBJ2-5
clone_size: .
d_call: .
cdr3_aa: CSVDISKETQYF
cdr3_nt: TGCAGCGTTGATATTAGTAAAGAGACCCAGTACTTC

v_call: TRBV5-1
j_call: TRBJ2-1
clone_size: .
d_call: .
cdr3_aa: CASSIQGSNEQFF
cdr3_nt: TGCGCCAGCAGCATCCAGGGCTCTAATGAGCAGTTCTTC

v_call: TRBV28
j_call: TRBJ2-7
clone_size: .
d_call: TRBD2
cdr3_aa: CASSAISGVFYEQYF
cdr3_nt: TGTGCCAGCAGTGCCATTAGCGGGGTCTTCTACGAGCAGTACTTC

v_call: TRBV30
j_call: TRBJ2-1
clone_size: .
d_call: TRBD2
cdr3_aa: CAWTLRGGPYNEQFF
cdr3_nt: TGTGCCTGGACCCTCCGGGGGGGGCCCTACAATGAGCAGTTCTTC

v_call: TRBV5-1
j_call: TRBJ1-1
clone_size: .
d_call: .
cdr3_aa: CASSRGWGVNTEAFF
cdr3_nt: TGCGCCAGCAGTCGCGGGTGGGGGGTGAACACTGAAGCTTTCTTT

v_call: TRBV5-4
j_call: TRBJ2-1
clone_size: .
d_call: .
cdr3_aa: CASSSGRQVNEQFF
cdr3_nt: TGTGCCAGCAGCTCAGGACGGCAGGTCAATGAGCAGTTCTTC

v_call: TRBV27
j_call: TRBJ2-5
clone_size: few
d_call: .
cdr3_aa: CASSPGDAVGETQYF
cdr3_nt: TGTGCCAGCAGCCCCGGGGACGCCGTGGGAGAGACCCAGTACTTC

v_call: TRBV5-6
j_call: TRBJ2-5
clone_size: .
d_call: .
cdr3_aa: CASRKGETQYF
cdr3_nt: TGTGCCAGCCGGAAGGGGGAGACCCAGTACTTC

v_call: TRBV2
j_call: TRBJ2-7
clone_size: many
d_call: .
cdr3_aa: CASRKTGSTAYEQYF
cdr3_nt: TGTGCCAGCAGGAAAACAGGGAGTACGGCTTACGAGCAGTACTTC

v_call: TRBV18
j_call: TRBJ2-3
clone_size: few
d_call: .
cdr3_aa: CASSTTDTQYF
cdr3_nt: TGTGCCAGCTCAACCACAGATACGCAGTATTTT